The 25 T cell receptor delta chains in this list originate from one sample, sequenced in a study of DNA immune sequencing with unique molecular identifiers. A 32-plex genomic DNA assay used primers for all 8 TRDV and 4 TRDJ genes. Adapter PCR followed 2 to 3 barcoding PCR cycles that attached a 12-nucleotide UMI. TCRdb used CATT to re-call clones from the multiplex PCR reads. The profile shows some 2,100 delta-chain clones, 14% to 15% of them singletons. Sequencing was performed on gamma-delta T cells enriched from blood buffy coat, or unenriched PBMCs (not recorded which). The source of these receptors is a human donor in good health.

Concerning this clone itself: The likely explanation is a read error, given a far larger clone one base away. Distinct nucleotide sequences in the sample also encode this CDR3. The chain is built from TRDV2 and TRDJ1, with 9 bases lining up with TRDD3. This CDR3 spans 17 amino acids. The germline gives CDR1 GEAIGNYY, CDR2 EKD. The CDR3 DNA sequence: TGTGCTTGTGACACTCTGGGGGATGGAAAGTACACCGATAAACTCATCTTT. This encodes CACDTLGDGKYTDKLIF.

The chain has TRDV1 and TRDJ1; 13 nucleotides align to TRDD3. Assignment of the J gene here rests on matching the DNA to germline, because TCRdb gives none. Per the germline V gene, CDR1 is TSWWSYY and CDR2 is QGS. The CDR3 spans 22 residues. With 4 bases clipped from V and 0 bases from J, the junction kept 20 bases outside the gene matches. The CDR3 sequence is CALGARSFLHWGIRGYTDKLIF. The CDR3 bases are TGTGCTCTTGGGGCCCGATCCTTCCTCCACTGGGGGATACGAGGGTACACCGATAAACTCATCTTT.

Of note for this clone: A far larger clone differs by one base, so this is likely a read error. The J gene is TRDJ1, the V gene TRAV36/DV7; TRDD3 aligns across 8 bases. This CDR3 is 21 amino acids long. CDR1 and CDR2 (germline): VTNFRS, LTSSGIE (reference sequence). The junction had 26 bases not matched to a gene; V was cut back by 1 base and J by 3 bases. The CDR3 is CAVERFPPKLGAPRSSDKLIF. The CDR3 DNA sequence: TGTGCTGTGGAGAGGTTTCCCCCAAAACTGGGGGCCCCCCGTTCGTCCGATAAACTCATCTTT.

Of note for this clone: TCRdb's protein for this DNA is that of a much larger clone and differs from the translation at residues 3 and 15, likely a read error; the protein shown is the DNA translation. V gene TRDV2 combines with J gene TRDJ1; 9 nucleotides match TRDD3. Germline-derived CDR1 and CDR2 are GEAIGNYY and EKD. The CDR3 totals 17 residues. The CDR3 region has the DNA TGTGCCTATGACACTCTGGGGGATGGAAAGTACACCGATAAACACATCTTT. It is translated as CAYDTLGDGKYTDKHIF.

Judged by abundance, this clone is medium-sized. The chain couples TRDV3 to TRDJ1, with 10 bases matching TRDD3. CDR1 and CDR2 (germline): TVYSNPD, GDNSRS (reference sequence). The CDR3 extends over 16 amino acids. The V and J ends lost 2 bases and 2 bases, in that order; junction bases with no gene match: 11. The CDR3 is CAFSNGGYLGTDKLIF. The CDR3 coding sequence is TGTGCCTTTTCGAATGGGGGATACTTGGGAACCGATAAACTCATCTTT. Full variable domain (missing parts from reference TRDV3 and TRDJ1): CDKVTQSSPDQTVASGSEVVLLCTYDTVYSNPDLFWYRIRPDYSFQFVFYGDNSRSEGADFTQGRFSVKHILTQKAFHLVISPVRTEDSATYYCAFSNGGYLGTDKLIFGKGTRVTVEP.

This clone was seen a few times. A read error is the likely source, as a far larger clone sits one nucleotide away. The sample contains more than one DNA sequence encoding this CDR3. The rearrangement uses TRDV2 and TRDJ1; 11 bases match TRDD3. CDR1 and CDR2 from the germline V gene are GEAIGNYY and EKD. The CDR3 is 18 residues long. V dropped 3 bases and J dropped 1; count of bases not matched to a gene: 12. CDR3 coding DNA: TGTGCCTGTGACCTTCTGGGGGATACACTTCTTACCACCGATAAACTCATCTTT. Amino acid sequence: CACDLLGDTLLTTDKLIF.

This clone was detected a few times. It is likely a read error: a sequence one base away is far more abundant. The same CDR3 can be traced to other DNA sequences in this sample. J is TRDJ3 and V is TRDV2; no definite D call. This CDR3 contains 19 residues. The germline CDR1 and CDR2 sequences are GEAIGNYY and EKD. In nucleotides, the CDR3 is TGTGCTTGTGACCAAATCAAGGAGGAGCCCTCCTGGGACACCCGACAGATGTTTTTC. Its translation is CACDQIKEEPSWDTRQMFF.

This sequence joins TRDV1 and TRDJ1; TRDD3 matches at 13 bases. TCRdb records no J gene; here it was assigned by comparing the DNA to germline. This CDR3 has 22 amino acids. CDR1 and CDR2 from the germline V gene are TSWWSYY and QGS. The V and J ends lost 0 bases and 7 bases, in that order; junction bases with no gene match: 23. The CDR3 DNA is TGTGCTCTTGGGGAACTAGAGTGGCTTCCTAAGTCGTACTGGGGGATACGCGGTAAACTCATCTTT. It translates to CALGELEWLPKSYWGIRGKLIF.

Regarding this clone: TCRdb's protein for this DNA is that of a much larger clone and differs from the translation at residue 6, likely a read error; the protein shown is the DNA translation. CDR3 in amino acids: CACDKQGDTQADKLIF. CDR3 DNA sequence: TGTGCCTGTGACAAGCAGGGGGATACGCAGGCCGATAAACTCATCTTT. The chain has TRDV2 and TRDJ1, with 10 bases that match TRDD3. Germline CDR1 and CDR2: GEAIGNYY and EKD. V lost 2 bases to trimming and J lost 3 bases; unmatched junction nucleotides: 8. There are 16 residues in the CDR3.

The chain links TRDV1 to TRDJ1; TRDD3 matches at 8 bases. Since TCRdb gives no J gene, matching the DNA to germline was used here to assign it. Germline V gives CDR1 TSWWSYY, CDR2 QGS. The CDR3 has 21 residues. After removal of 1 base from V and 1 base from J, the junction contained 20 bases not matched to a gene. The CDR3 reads CALGERPPKRYWGLSTDKLIF. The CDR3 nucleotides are TGTGCTCTTGGGGAACGCCCTCCTAAAAGGTACTGGGGGCTATCCACCGATAAACTCATCTTT.

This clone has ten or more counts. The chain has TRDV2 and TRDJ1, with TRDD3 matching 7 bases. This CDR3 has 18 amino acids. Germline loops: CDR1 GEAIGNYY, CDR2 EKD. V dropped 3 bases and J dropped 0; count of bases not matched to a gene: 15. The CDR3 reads CACDPLPILGSDTDKLIF. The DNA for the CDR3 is TGTGCCTGTGACCCACTCCCGATACTGGGGTCAGACACCGATAAACTCATCTTT.

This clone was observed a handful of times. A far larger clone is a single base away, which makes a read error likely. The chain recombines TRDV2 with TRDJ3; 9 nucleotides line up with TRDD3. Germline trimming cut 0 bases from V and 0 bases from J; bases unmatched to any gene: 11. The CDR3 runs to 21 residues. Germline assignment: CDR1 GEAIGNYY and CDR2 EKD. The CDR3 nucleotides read TGTGCCTGTGACACCCTTCTATGTACTGGGGGACCCTCCTGGGACACCCGACAGATGTTTTTC. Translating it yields CACDTLLCTGGPSWDTRQMFF.

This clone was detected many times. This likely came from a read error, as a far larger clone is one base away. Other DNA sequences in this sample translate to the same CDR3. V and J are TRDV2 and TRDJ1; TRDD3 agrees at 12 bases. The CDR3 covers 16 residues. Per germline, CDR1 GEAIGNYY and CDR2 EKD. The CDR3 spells CACDKLGDTQADKLIF. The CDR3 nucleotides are TGTGCCTGTGACAAGCTGGGGGATACGCAGGCCGATAAACTTATCTTT.

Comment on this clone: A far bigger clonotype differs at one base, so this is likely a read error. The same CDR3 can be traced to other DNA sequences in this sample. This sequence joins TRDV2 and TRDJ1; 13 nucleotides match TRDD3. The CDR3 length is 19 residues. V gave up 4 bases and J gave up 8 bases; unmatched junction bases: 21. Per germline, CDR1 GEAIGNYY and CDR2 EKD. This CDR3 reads CACEIGLNWGIRAGWKLIF. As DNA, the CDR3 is TGTGCCTGTGAAATAGGCCTAAACTGGGGGATACGGGCCGGTTGGAAACTCATCTTT.

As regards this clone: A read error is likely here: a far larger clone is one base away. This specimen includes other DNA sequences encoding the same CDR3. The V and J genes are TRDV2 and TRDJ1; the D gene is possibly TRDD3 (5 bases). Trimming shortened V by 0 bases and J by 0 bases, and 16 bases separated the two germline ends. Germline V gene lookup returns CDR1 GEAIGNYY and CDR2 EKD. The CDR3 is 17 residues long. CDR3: CACDTVSGGPDTDKLIF. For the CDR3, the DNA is TGTGCCTGTGACACCGTGTCAGGGGGTCCCGACACCGATAAACTCATCTTT.

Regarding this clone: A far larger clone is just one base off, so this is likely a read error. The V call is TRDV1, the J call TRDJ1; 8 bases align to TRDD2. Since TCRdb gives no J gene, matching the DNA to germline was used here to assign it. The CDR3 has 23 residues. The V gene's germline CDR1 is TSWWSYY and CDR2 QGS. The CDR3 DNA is TGTGCTCTTGGGGACCTACCAAGGACTTCCTACGTCCGGGGGGGGACGTACACCGTTAAACTCATCTTT. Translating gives CALGDLPRTSYVRGGTYTVKLIF.

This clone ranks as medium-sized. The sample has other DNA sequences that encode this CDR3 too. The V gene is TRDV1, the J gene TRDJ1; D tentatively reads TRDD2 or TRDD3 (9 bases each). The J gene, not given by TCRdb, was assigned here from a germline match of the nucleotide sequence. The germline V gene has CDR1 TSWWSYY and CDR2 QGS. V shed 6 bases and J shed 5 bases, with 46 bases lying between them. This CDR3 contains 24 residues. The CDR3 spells CALGLPVPSYGRGVGGDTADKLIF. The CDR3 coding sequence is TGTGCTCTTGGACTTCCGGTGCCTTCCTACGGACGTGGGGTAGGGGGGGATACTGCTGATAAACTCATCTTT.

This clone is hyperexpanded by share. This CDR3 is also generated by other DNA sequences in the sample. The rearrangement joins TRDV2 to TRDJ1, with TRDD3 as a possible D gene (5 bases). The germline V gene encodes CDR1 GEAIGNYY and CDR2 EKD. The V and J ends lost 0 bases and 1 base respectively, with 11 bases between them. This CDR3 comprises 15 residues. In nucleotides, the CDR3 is TGTGCCTGTGACACCGTCGGGGGTCGCACCGATAAACTCATCTTT. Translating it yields CACDTVGGRTDKLIF.

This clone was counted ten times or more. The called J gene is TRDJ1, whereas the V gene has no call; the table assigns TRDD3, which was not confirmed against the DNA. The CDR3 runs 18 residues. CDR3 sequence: CALGDLFRGLGGGDKLIF. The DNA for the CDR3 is TGTGCTCTTGGGGACCTCTTCCGAGGACTGGGGGGGGGCGATAAACTCATCTTT.

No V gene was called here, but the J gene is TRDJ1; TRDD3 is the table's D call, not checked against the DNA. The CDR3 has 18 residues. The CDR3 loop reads CALASGTGGISYTDKLIF. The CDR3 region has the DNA TGTGCTCTTGCCTCGGGGACCGGGGGGATATCGTACACCGATAAACTCATCTTT.

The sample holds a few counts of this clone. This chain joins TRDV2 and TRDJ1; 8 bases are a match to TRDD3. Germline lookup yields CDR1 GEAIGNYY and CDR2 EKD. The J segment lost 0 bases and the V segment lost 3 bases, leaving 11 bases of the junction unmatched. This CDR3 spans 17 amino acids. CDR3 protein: CACDSLGEGTYTDKLIF. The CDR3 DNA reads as TGTGCCTGTGACTCGCTGGGGGAAGGGACGTACACCGATAAACTCATCTTT.

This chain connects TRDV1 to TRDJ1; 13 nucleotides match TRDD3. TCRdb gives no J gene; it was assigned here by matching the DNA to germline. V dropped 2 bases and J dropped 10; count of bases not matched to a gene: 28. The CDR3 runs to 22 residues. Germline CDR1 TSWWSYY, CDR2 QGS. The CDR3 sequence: CALGEGRSYLSPRTGGYAVLIF. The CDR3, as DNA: TGTGCTCTTGGGGAAGGGAGGTCCTACCTTTCACCCCGTACTGGGGGATACGCGGTACTCATCTTT.

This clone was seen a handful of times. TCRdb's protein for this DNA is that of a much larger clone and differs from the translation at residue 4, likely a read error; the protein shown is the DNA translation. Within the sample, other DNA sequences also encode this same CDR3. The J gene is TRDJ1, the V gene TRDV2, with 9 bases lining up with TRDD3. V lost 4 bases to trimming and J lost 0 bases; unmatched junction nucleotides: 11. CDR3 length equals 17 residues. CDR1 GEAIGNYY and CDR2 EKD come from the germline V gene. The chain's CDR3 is CACETLGDGKYTDKLIF. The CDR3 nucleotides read TGTGCCTGTGAAACTCTGGGGGATGGAAAGTACACCGATAAACTCATCTTT.

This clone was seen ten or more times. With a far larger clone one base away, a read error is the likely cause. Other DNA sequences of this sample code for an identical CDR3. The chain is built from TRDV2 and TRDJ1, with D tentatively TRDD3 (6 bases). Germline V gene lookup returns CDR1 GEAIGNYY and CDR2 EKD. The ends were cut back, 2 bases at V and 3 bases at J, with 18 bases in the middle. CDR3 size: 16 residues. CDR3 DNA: TGTGCCTGTGACAAGCTGGGTGATACGCAGGCCGATAAACTCATCTTT. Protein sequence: CACDKLGDTQADKLIF.

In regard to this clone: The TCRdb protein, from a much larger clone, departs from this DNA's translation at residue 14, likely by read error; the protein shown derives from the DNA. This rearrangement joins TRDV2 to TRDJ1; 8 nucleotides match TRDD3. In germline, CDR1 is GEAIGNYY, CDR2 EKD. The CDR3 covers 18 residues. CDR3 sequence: CACDTVLPGGQRTGKLIF. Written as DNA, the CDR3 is TGTGCCTGTGACACTGTCCTACCTGGGGGACAGAGGACCGGTAAACTCATCTTT.